This entry concerns a single TCR beta chain. The antigen is unknown. The PCR was carried out with 60 Vbeta primers and 13 Jbeta primers. Assay: immunoSEQ multiplex PCR; the TCRdb copy retains only in-frame clones and omits some. The sample lists roughly 120,000 clones; roughly 80% were seen once. The data stem from a study of cytomegalovirus exposure and HLA in healthy donors. Findings and limits, study-wide: According to an earlier analysis, most TCR beta V segments yielded productive rearrangements about 90% or about 30% of the time. In a later analysis, HLA-associated TCR beta chains were more clonally expanded than equally common others.

The length of the CDR3 is 14 residues. Trimming shortened V by 2 bases and J by 1 base, and 6 bases separated the two germline ends. Germline V gene data show CDR1 as MNHNS and CDR2 as SASEGT. The sample comprised PBMCs. The sequence was obtained from a man aged 45-65 years in good health and CMV-seropositive. The chain employs TRBV6-1 and TRBJ1-5; D is uncertain. CDR3 amino acids: CASSEHRSNQPQHF. CDR3 DNA sequence: TGTGCCAGCAGTGAACACAGAAGCAATCAGCCCCAGCATTTT.